Listed below are T cell receptor beta chains from one sample, sequenced in a study of blood T cell repertoires in COVID-19. TCRdb keeps only in-frame clones here, not all; method: immunoSEQ multiplex PCR. This table holds fewer than 250,000 clones, about nine tenths found once. Sequenced input: PBMCs or T cells enriched from blood (not recorded which). These receptors originate from a woman under 40 with acute COVID-19. The CDR3 runs from the conserved cysteine through the conserved F or W. A D gene is named only where the DNA matches it firmly. Size is omitted from some rows. Given values are once, few, many or a class for expanded clones.

size: NA; J: TRBJ1-3; D: NA; V: TRBV4-3; CDR3: CASSQDPETNSGNTIYF; DNA: TGCGCCAGCAGCCAAGATCCTGAGACAAACTCTGGAAACACCATATATTTT
size: NA; J: TRBJ2-7; D: NA; V: TRBV7-9; CDR3: CASSFHRYEQYF; DNA: TGTGCCAGCAGCTTTCACCGGTACGAGCAGTACTTC
size: NA; J: TRBJ2-1; D: TRBD1; V: TRBV19; CDR3: CASSITPDREAYNEQFF; DNA: TGTGCCAGTAGTATTACACCGGACAGGGAGGCCTACAATGAGCAGTTCTTC
size: NA; J: TRBJ2-7; D: NA; V: TRBV7-2; CDR3: CASSLVGGDYEQYF; DNA: TGTGCCAGCAGCTTAGTGGGTGGAGACTACGAGCAGTACTTC
size: NA; J: TRBJ1-3; D: NA; V: TRBV7-9; CDR3: CASSLDGSNTIYF; DNA: TGTGCCAGCAGCCTCGACGGGTCGAACACCATATATTTT
size: NA; J: TRBJ2-1; D: NA; V: TRBV2; CDR3: CASRGDRWARGRNEQFF; DNA: TGTGCCAGCAGGGGCGACAGGTGGGCTAGGGGCAGGAATGAGCAGTTCTTC
size: once; J: TRBJ2-5; D: NA; V: TRBV25-1; CDR3: CASSDPGPTGWETQYF; DNA: TGTGCCAGCAGTGATCCCGGGCCGACGGGGTGGGAGACCCAGTACTTC
size: NA; J: TRBJ2-1; D: NA; V: TRBV27; CDR3: CASSGGSSYNEQFF; DNA: TGTGCCAGCAGTGGCGGAAGCTCCTACAATGAGCAGTTCTTC
size: NA; J: TRBJ2-2; D: TRBD2; V: TRBV7-9; CDR3: CASSPDGGGTGELFF; DNA: TGTGCCAGCAGCCCGGATGGGGGGGGCACCGGGGAGCTGTTTTTT
size: few; J: TRBJ1-1; D: NA; V: TRBV19; CDR3: CASSIVGREPTEAFF; DNA: TGTGCCAGTAGTATAGTGGGCCGCGAGCCCACTGAAGCTTTCTTT
size: NA; J: TRBJ1-1; D: TRBD1; V: TRBV28; CDR3: CASSLKQGAMNTEAFF; DNA: TGTGCCAGCAGTTTAAAACAGGGGGCTATGAACACTGAAGCTTTCTTT
size: NA; J: TRBJ1-2; D: NA; V: TRBV12-3/TRBV12-4; CDR3: CASSLRLAGGYTF; DNA: TGTGCCAGCAGTTTGAGACTGGCGGGGGGCTACACCTTC
size: NA; J: TRBJ1-2; D: NA; V: TRBV2; CDR3: CATSISGGPSGWDYGYTF; DNA: TGTGCCACCTCAATCTCGGGGGGGCCTTCAGGCTGGGACTATGGCTACACCTTC
size: NA; J: TRBJ2-3; D: TRBD1; V: TRBV4-1; CDR3: CASSRSGQGTDTQYF; DNA: TGCGCCAGCAGCCGATCCGGACAGGGGACAGATACGCAGTATTTT
size: NA; J: TRBJ1-1; D: NA; V: TRBV19; CDR3: CASSISGLNTEAFF; DNA: TGTGCCAGTAGTATTTCAGGGTTGAACACTGAAGCTTTCTTT
size: NA; J: TRBJ2-1; D: TRBD2; V: TRBV5-6; CDR3: CASSEGTSGGYNEQFF; DNA: TGTGCCAGCAGCGAAGGGACTAGCGGGGGCTACAATGAGCAGTTCTTC
size: NA; J: TRBJ1-1; D: NA; V: TRBV12-3/TRBV12-4; CDR3: CASSLFRGGEAFF; DNA: TGTGCCAGCAGTTTATTTAGGGGAGGTGAAGCTTTCTTT
size: NA; J: TRBJ1-1; D: TRBD1; V: TRBV19; CDR3: CASSQGDMNTEAFF; DNA: TGTGCCAGTAGTCAGGGGGACATGAACACTGAAGCTTTCTTT
size: NA; J: TRBJ1-5; D: NA; V: TRBV5-8; CDR3: CASSSGTTHNQPQHF; DNA: TGTGCCAGCAGTTCCGGGACAACCCACAATCAGCCCCAGCATTTT
size: NA; J: TRBJ1-6; D: TRBD1; V: TRBV7-2; CDR3: CASSPGQYNSPLHF; DNA: TGTGCCAGCAGTCCGGGACAGTATAATTCACCCCTCCACTTT
size: NA; J: TRBJ2-2; D: NA; V: TRBV30; CDR3: CAWSLRDLRVPGAGELFF; DNA: TGTGCCTGGAGCCTCCGCGACCTAAGGGTTCCGGGGGCCGGGGAGCTGTTTTTT
size: NA; J: TRBJ2-7; D: NA; V: TRBV5-8; CDR3: CASSLPGQGTYEQYF; DNA: TGTGCCAGCAGCTTGCCGGGACAAGGTACCTACGAGCAGTACTTC
size: NA; J: TRBJ1-2; D: NA; V: TRBV29-1; CDR3: CSVDRTGHGYTF; DNA: TGCAGCGTCGACAGGACCGGGCATGGCTACACCTTC
size: NA; J: TRBJ1-6; D: NA; V: TRBV2; CDR3: CASGRLSSYNSPLHF; DNA: TGTGCCAGCGGGAGACTAAGCTCCTATAATTCACCCCTCCACTTT
size: NA; J: TRBJ2-5; D: NA; V: TRBV6-2/TRBV6-3; CDR3: CASTPDLGQETQYF; DNA: TGTGCCAGCACCCCCGACCTCGGGCAAGAGACCCAGTACTTC
size: once; J: TRBJ2-6; D: NA; V: TRBV19; CDR3: CASSMQGGSGANVLTF; DNA: TGTGCCAGTAGTATGCAGGGGGGCTCTGGGGCCAACGTCCTGACTTTC
size: NA; J: TRBJ1-1; D: NA; V: TRBV2; CDR3: CASSEDLSDTEAFF; DNA: TGTGCCAGCAGTGAAGATCTATCTGACACTGAAGCTTTCTTT
size: NA; J: TRBJ1-4; D: TRBD1; V: TRBV24-1; CDR3: CATYRGRSNEKLFF; DNA: TGTGCCACTTACAGGGGGCGGTCTAATGAAAAACTGTTTTTT
size: NA; J: TRBJ1-4; D: TRBD1; V: TRBV27; CDR3: CASSLFGGTGGSATNEKLFF; DNA: TGTGCCAGCAGTTTATTCGGGGGAACAGGGGGCTCAGCAACTAATGAAAAACTGTTTTTT
size: NA; J: TRBJ2-7; D: TRBD1; V: TRBV29-1; CDR3: CSVETGDEQYF; DNA: TGCAGCGTTGAAACAGGGGACGAGCAGTACTTC
size: NA; J: TRBJ1-3; D: NA; V: TRBV18; CDR3: CASSPLQENTIYF; DNA: TGTGCCAGCTCACCATTACAGGAAAACACCATATATTTT
size: NA; J: TRBJ2-4; D: TRBD1; V: TRBV6-1; CDR3: CASSELRGQGSKNIQYF; DNA: TGTGCCAGCAGTGAACTTAGGGGACAGGGGTCCAAAAACATTCAGTACTTC
size: NA; J: TRBJ2-1; D: NA; V: TRBV13; CDR3: CASSYDTEQFF; DNA: TGTGCCAGCAGCTACGACACCGAGCAGTTCTTC
size: NA; J: TRBJ1-5; D: TRBD1; V: TRBV3-1/TRBV3-2; CDR3: CASSQDPGQGDQPQHF; DNA: TGTGCCAGCAGCCAAGATCCGGGACAGGGGGATCAGCCCCAGCATTTT
size: NA; J: TRBJ2-1; D: TRBD2; V: TRBV5-1; CDR3: CASSLSGGLVDEQFF; DNA: TGCGCCAGCAGCTTGAGCGGGGGGCTGGTCGATGAGCAGTTCTTC
size: NA; J: TRBJ1-5; D: NA; V: TRBV7-8; CDR3: CASSINRAQGAQHF; DNA: TGTGCCAGCAGCATCAACAGGGCCCAAGGGGCCCAGCATTTT
size: NA; J: TRBJ1-2; D: NA; V: TRBV11-2; CDR3: CASSHPLANYGYTF; DNA: TGTGCCAGCAGCCATCCCTTAGCTAACTATGGCTACACCTTC
size: NA; J: TRBJ2-5; D: TRBD2; V: TRBV12-5; CDR3: CASGPSSGGLETQYF; DNA: TGTGCTAGTGGTCCCTCCTCGGGGGGGCTAGAGACCCAGTACTTC
size: NA; J: TRBJ2-7; D: TRBD1; V: TRBV18; CDR3: CASSRGQGHEQYF; DNA: TGTGCCAGCTCACGGGGACAGGGTCACGAGCAGTACTTC
size: NA; J: TRBJ2-2; D: TRBD1; V: TRBV7-6; CDR3: CASSPGTGGSGELFF; DNA: TGTGCCAGCAGCCCGGGGACAGGGGGCTCCGGGGAGCTGTTTTTT
size: NA; J: TRBJ1-1; D: NA; V: TRBV7-2; CDR3: CASSLFYSSGTEAFF; DNA: TGTGCCAGCAGCTTATTCTACTCGTCGGGGACTGAAGCTTTCTTT
size: few; J: TRBJ1-6; D: NA; V: TRBV5-6; CDR3: CASSLDGANSPLHF; DNA: TGTGCCAGCAGCTTGGATGGGGCGAATTCACCCCTCCACTTT